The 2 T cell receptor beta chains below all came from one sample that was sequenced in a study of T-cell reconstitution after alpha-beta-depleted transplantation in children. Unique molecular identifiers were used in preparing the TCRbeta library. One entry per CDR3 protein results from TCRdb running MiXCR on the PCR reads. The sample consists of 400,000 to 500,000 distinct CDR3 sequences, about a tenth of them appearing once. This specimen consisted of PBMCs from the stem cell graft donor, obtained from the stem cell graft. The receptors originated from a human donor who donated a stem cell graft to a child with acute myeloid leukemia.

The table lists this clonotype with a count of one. This CDR3 is CASSYPGDIMGETQYF. CDR3 DNA sequence: TGTGCCAGCAGTTACCCTGGGGATATTATGGGAGAGACCCAGTACTTC. This sequence joins TRBV6-5 and TRBJ2-5; no clear D gene. Trimming stripped 2 bases from V and 4 bases from J, with 17 bases between. This CDR3 is 16 amino acids long. CDR1 and CDR2 from the germline V gene are MNHEY and SVGAGI.

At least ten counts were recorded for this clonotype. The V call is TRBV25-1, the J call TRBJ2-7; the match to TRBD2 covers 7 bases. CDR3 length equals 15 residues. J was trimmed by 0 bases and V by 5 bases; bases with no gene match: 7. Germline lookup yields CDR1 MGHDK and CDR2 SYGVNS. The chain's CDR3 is CASSPRDYLSYEQYF. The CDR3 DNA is TGTGCCAGCAGTCCCCGGGACTACCTCTCCTACGAGCAGTACTTC.